The source of this T cell receptor (beta chain) is a study of blood T cells in healthy people across ages. Study results and limitations: Those diversity estimates obtained from one million T cells were thought to be underestimates.

This clonotype appeared a few times. The antigen is not known. Primers used in a second PCR of about 7 to 12 cycles were a sample-barcoded 5' primer and a J-beta primer mix. All cDNA molecules were each tagged by a template-switch adaptor with 12 random nucleotides. Each sample yielded at least 2.5 million CDR3-containing paired-end reads. TCRdb passed the 5' RACE reads through MiXCR, listing each CDR3 protein once. The data hold about 670,000 distinct CDR3 sequences, with approximately 40% observed a single time. The CDR3 has 12 amino acids. V shed 3 bases and J shed 4 bases, with 6 bases lying between them. Germline loops: CDR1 SEHNR, CDR2 FQNEAQ (reference sequence).

Sequencing was performed on blood. The TCR originated in a man older than 75 in good health. The V and J genes are TRBV7-9 and TRBJ1-1; D ambiguous. DNA of the CDR3: TGTGCCAGCAGCTTGCCGGGCACTGAAGCTTTCTTT. It is translated as CASSLPGTEAFF.